These 27 T cell receptor beta chains were all obtained from the same sample, sequenced in a study of CD8+CD57+ T cells in acquired aplastic anemia (dated by TCRdb to about 2018). The patients picked for sequencing were ones in whom flow cytometry had shown an expansion of CD8+CD57+ cells. Sequencing took place on an Illumina HiSeq 2000. Genomic DNA was used as template for profiling of TCR beta VDJ combinations and CDR3 sequences. TCRdb trimmed public reads at Q25 via fastp, called clones via MiXCR and kept in-frame beta chains. Rows merge per CDR3 protein into single entries with the most common DNA and genes. The sample contains roughly 160,000 distinct CDR3 sequences, 65% to 75% of them found a single time. Roughly half of the sample belongs to the ten largest clones. Sequencing used sorted CD4+, CD8+, or CD8+CD57+ T cells (not recorded which) from PBMCs. The receptors originated from a human donor with aplastic anemia.

The rearrangement joins TRBV7-9 to TRBJ2-1, with D possibly TRBD1 on 5 matching bases. There are 13 residues in the CDR3. Germline loops: CDR1 SEHNR, CDR2 FQNEAQ (reference sequence). Trimming stripped 5 bases from V and 6 bases from J, with 11 bases between. CDR3 coding DNA: TGTGCCAGCAGCCCAAAGGGGTCCAATGAGCAGTTCTTC. This sequence encodes CASSPKGSNEQFF.

The chain joins TRBV5-1 to TRBJ1-2; TRBD1 might be the D (5 bases). This CDR3 is built from 14 residues. Germline V gene data show CDR1 as SGHRS and CDR2 as YFSETQ. Trimming cost V 0 bases and J 4 bases, with 10 bases left between them. For the CDR3, the DNA is TGCGCCAGCAGCTTGGAGGGGATTGGCTATGGCTACACCTTC. Translation gives CASSLEGIGYGYTF.

The J gene is TRBJ2-7, the V gene TRBV2; D is ambiguous. CDR3 length: 14 residues. Germline CDR1 and CDR2: SNHLY and FYNNEI. The V gene lost 6 bases and the J gene lost 2 bases, with 14 bases spanning the gap. In DNA, the CDR3 is TGTGCCAGCAGACGCGATAGTTCAACCTACGAGCAGTACTTC. The encoded protein is CASRRDSSTYEQYF.

This sequence joins TRBV7-9 and TRBJ2-7; 7 nucleotides align to TRBD1. Losses at the gene ends were 5 bases for V and 2 bases for J; bases not matched to a gene: 15. This CDR3 has 17 amino acids. Germline CDR1 is SEHNR and CDR2 is FQNEAQ (reference sequence). CDR3 residues: CASSVDRGQLSPYEQYF. CDR3 DNA sequence: TGTGCCAGCAGCGTAGATCGGGGACAGCTCAGCCCCTACGAGCAGTACTTC.

The CDR3 protein is CASSPQGLMNTIYF. CDR3 in DNA: TGCGCCAGCAGCCCACAGGGGTTGATGAACACCATATATTTT. V gene TRBV5-1 combines with J gene TRBJ1-3; 7 bases fit TRBD1. The J segment lost 7 bases and the V segment lost 4 bases, leaving 8 bases of the junction unmatched. The germline gives CDR1 SGHRS, CDR2 YFSETQ. This CDR3 has 14 residues.

V gene TRBV29-1 combines with J gene TRBJ1-1; D gene unclear. Trimming took off 4 bases at V and 3 bases at J, with 18 bases between the two ends. Germline CDR1 is SQVTM and CDR2 is ANQGSEA. This CDR3 contains 15 residues. Written as DNA, the CDR3 is TGCAGCGTTGGGGATTCGTGGGCGCAGGACACTGAAGCTTTCTTT. Amino acids: CSVGDSWAQDTEAFF.

V gene TRBV7-9 combines with J gene TRBJ1-3, with D hard to call. Germline-derived CDR1 and CDR2 are SEHNR and FQNEAQ (reference sequence). This CDR3 spans 14 amino acids. Between the trimmed V and J ends, which lost 2 bases and 0 bases, there was a span of 5 bases. CDR3 sequence (DNA): TGTGCCAGCAGCTTATCAAGCTCTGGAAACACCATATATTTT. This translates into CASSLSSSGNTIYF.

At least ten counts were recorded for this clonotype. The rearrangement uses TRBV20-1 and TRBJ1-5; D is unclear. Per the germline V gene, CDR1 is DFQATT and CDR2 is SNEGSKA (reference sequence). The CDR3 spans 15 residues. V was shortened by 7 bases and J by 3 bases, with 19 bases between the two germline ends. Here the CDR3 reads CSVPDLTVPNQPQHF. The DNA for the CDR3 is TGCAGTGTCCCCGACCTGACGGTCCCCAATCAGCCCCAGCATTTT.

V is TRBV13 and J is TRBJ2-3, with 7 bases aligning to TRBD1. Germline V gene lookup returns CDR1 PRHDT and CDR2 FYEKMQ (reference sequence). Trimming removed 4 bases from V and 2 bases from J; junction bases left unmatched: 9. The CDR3 consists of 16 residues. CDR3 sequence reads: CASSSLRTGPTDTQYF. The CDR3 coding sequence is TGTGCCAGCAGCTCCCTGAGGACAGGCCCCACAGATACGCAGTATTTT.

The gene calls are TRBV19 and TRBJ1-5; D uncertain. The CDR3 sequence is 15 residues long. CDR1 LNHDA and CDR2 SQIVND come from the germline V gene (reference sequence). Trimming removed 10 bases at V and 4 bases at J, with 20 bases between. This CDR3 is CATRWVEGWNQPQHF. The CDR3 nucleotides read TGTGCCACCAGATGGGTTGAAGGGTGGAATCAGCCCCAGCATTTT.

The chain has TRBV15 and TRBJ2-3; no clear D gene. The V gene's germline CDR1 is LNHNV and CDR2 YYDKDF (reference sequence). Deletions cut 3 bases from V and 2 bases from J, with 12 bases between. This CDR3 spans 15 amino acids. The CDR3 region is CATSRTAALTDTQYF. The CDR3 DNA is TGTGCCACCAGCAGGACGGCCGCCCTCACAGATACGCAGTATTTT.

The chain recombines TRBV15 with TRBJ1-2; 7 bases line up with TRBD1. In germline, CDR1 is LNHNV, CDR2 YYDKDF (reference sequence). CDR3 size: 15 residues. After removal of 4 bases from V and 8 bases from J, the junction contained 13 bases not matched to a gene. CDR3: CATSTRTGQGGGYTF. The CDR3 DNA reads TGTGCCACCAGCACTCGGACAGGACAAGGGGGAGGCTACACCTTC.

This clonotype occurred a few times. The V gene is TRBV11-2, the J gene TRBJ2-7; no firm D call. This CDR3 contains 11 residues. The germline V gene encodes CDR1 SGHAT and CDR2 FQNNGV. V was clipped by 1 base and J by 5 bases, with 3 bases between them. Here the CDR3 reads CASSLVNEQYF. Here the CDR3 DNA reads TGTGCCAGCAGCTTAGTTAACGAGCAGTACTTC. Looking up the rest from reference TRBV11-2 and TRBJ2-7 gives the full variable domain: EAGVAQSPRYKIIEKRQSVAFWCNPISGHATLYWYQQILGQGPKLLIQFQNNGVVDDSQLPKDRFSAERLKGVDSTLKIQPAKLEDSAVYLCASSLVNEQYFGPGTRLTVT.

V usage is TRBV10-3 and J usage is TRBJ1-2, with D unclear. The CDR3 is 14 amino acids. Per germline, CDR1 ENHRY and CDR2 SYGVKD. Trimming removed 1 base at V and 8 bases at J, with 14 bases between. This CDR3 reads CAISEFGSVRGYTF. The CDR3 coding sequence is TGTGCCATCAGTGAGTTCGGGTCAGTAAGGGGCTACACCTTC.

The V gene is TRBV7-8, the J gene TRBJ1-1, with TRBD1 as a possible D gene (5 bases). The V gene lost 3 bases and the J gene lost 10 bases, with 24 bases spanning the gap. In germline, CDR1 is SGHVS, CDR2 FQNEAQ. This CDR3 spans 16 amino acids. The CDR3 spells CASSLVGGGLAMVAFF. CDR3 DNA sequence: TGTGCCAGCAGCTTGGTTGGGGGGGGTCTCGCCATGGTAGCTTTCTTT.

V usage is TRBV6-2 or TRBV6-3 and J usage is TRBJ2-1, with TRBD2 matching over 10 bases. The V segment lost 1 base and the J segment 1 base; nucleotides outside the gene matches: 7. CDR1 and CDR2 from the germline V gene are MNHEY and SVGEGT. This CDR3 has 18 residues. The CDR3, as DNA: TGTGCCAGCAGTTACTTGGGACTAGCGATAAGGTCCTACAATGAGCAGTTCTTC. This gives the protein CASSYLGLAIRSYNEQFF.

This clonotype was detected ten times or more. V usage is TRBV9 and J usage is TRBJ2-7; 12 bases agree with TRBD2. Germline CDR1 and CDR2: SGDLS and YYNGEE. Trimming at V came to 3 bases and at J to 2 bases, leaving 6 bases not matched to a gene. The CDR3 length is 16 residues. CDR3 sequence (DNA): TGTGCCAGCAGCGCCCTAGCGGGAGGGGAGCCCTACGAGCAGTACTTC. This gives the protein CASSALAGGEPYEQYF.

Concerning this clonotype: A junction boundary mismatches the germline segment, possibly from a read error. This chain joins TRBV5-4 and TRBJ2-5; 8 nucleotides align to TRBD1. The CDR3 runs to 16 residues. CDR1 is SGHNT and CDR2 is YYREEE in the germline V gene (reference sequence). The CDR3 region is CASSPRAGGFGETQYF. DNA of the CDR3: TGCGCCAGCAGCCCACGAGCAGGGGGCTTCGGAGAGACCCAGTACTTC.

V is TRBV20-1 and J is TRBJ2-1, with TRBD2 matching 9 bases. In germline, CDR1 is DFQATT, CDR2 SNEGSKA (reference sequence). V was pared by 6 bases and J by 4 bases, with 7 bases of the junction left unmatched. This CDR3 is built from 14 residues. The CDR3 DNA reads TGCAGTGCGGGCGCTAGCGGGGTATACAATGAGCAGTTCTTC. Translating gives CSAGASGVYNEQFF.

The chain employs TRBV29-1 and TRBJ2-3; D is ambiguous. Trimming took 4 bases from V and 3 from J, leaving 8 bases between them. The CDR3 contains 12 residues. In germline, CDR1 is SQVTM, CDR2 ANQGSEA. For the CDR3, the DNA is TGCAGCGTTGGCCAGCGAACAGATACGCAGTATTTT. It codes for CSVGQRTDTQYF.

This rearrangement joins TRBV9 to TRBJ1-2; D gene unclear. Trimming cost V 0 bases and J 2 bases, with 8 bases left between them. Looked up from germline, CDR1 is SGDLS and CDR2 is YYNGEE. CDR3 size: 14 residues. The CDR3 sequence: CASSVVPGNYGYTF. Written as DNA, the CDR3 is TGTGCCAGCAGCGTAGTACCCGGCAACTATGGCTACACCTTC.

J is TRBJ1-3 and V is TRBV20-1, with a tentative D call TRBD1 (6 bases). The CDR3 sequence is 14 residues long. Trimming took 6 bases from V and 10 from J, leaving 22 bases between them. The germline CDR1 and CDR2 sequences are DFQATT and SNEGSKA (reference sequence). The CDR3 reads CSARFRGSRRTIYF. The CDR3 region has the DNA TGCAGTGCCAGATTCAGGGGATCGAGGAGGACCATATATTTT.

This chain joins TRBV7-6 and TRBJ2-1; tentative D call: TRBD1 (5 bases). The CDR3 has 14 residues. Germline lookup yields CDR1 SGHVS and CDR2 FNYEAQ. V lost 0 bases and J 9 bases, leaving 12 bases between the germline ends. CDR3 in amino acids: CASSLAPGNREQFF. The CDR3 DNA is TGTGCCAGCAGCTTAGCGCCAGGGAATCGTGAGCAGTTCTTC.

The rearrangement links TRBV2 to TRBJ2-7; TRBD1 matches at 9 bases. V lost 8 bases to trimming and J lost 5 bases; unmatched junction nucleotides: 7. Germline CDR1 is SNHLY and CDR2 is FYNNEI. CDR3 size: 13 residues. This CDR3 is CASGFRDRDEQYF. In DNA, the CDR3 is TGTGCCAGCGGGTTCCGGGACAGGGACGAGCAGTACTTC.

The chain is built from TRBV19 and TRBJ1-5; 8 bases align to TRBD1. The CDR3 runs to 14 residues. Trimming took 6 bases from V and 5 from J; bases not matched to a gene: 6. The germline V gene encodes CDR1 LNHDA and CDR2 SQIVND (reference sequence). The DNA of the CDR3 is TGTGCCAGTAGGTCCACAGGGGGAGATCAGCCCCAGCATTTT. It yields the protein CASRSTGGDQPQHF.

The gene calls are TRBV20-1 and TRBJ2-1; TRBD2 matches 11 bases. The J segment lost 6 bases and the V segment lost 6 bases, leaving 13 bases of the junction unmatched. Germline CDR1 and CDR2: DFQATT and SNEGSKA (reference sequence). The CDR3 covers 16 residues. CDR3 DNA: TGCAGTGCCGAACATGGGGGGACTAGCGGTCCCAATGAGCAGTTCTTC. Encoded protein: CSAEHGGTSGPNEQFF.

V gene TRBV7-2 combines with J gene TRBJ1-5, with D perhaps TRBD1 (6 bases). Germline loops: CDR1 SGHTA, CDR2 FQGNSA. V was shortened by 3 bases and J by 3 bases, with 21 bases between the two germline ends. CDR3 length: 18 residues. CDR3 nucleotides: TGTGCCAGCAGCTTCCGAGGTAGGGGGGGAGGGAACAATCAGCCCCAGCATTTT. Translated, it gives CASSFRGRGGGNNQPQHF. Drawing the rest from reference TRBV7-2 and TRBJ1-5, the complete variable domain is GAGVSQSPSNKVTEKGKDVELRCDPISGHTALYWYRQSLGQGLEFLIYFQGNSAPDKSGLPSDRFSAERTGGSVSTLTIQRTQQEDSAVYLCASSFRGRGGGNNQPQHFGDGTRLSIL.